This is a list of T cell receptor beta chains from one sample in a study of post-analysis software for immune sequencing data. TCRdb recomputed calls from the PCR reads with MiXCR, one row per CDR3 protein. The data show approximately 730,000 distinct CDR3 sequences, around 27% seen once. The specimen was blood. The receptors originated from a girl aged 5-17 years with multiple sclerosis. CDR3s include the opening cysteine and the closing phenylalanine or tryptophan. A D gene is named only where the DNA matches it firmly. Expanded clones get a size class; other rows say once, few or many, or leave the size out.

V	D	size	J	CDR3	DNA
TRBV10-3	TRBD2	few	TRBJ2-1	CAISEMAGGQFF	TGTGCCATCAGTGAAATGGCGGGAGGACAGTTCTTC
TRBV9	TRBD1	-	TRBJ2-1	CASSVGDRVRGQETQFF	TGTGCCAGCAGCGTAGGGGACAGGGTTCGGGGGCAAGAGACCCAGTTCTTC
TRBV20-1	TRBD1	-	TRBJ2-7	CSALGQGNEQYF	TGCAGTGCTTTGGGACAGGGAAACGAGCAGTACTTC
TRBV10-3	TRBD2	-	TRBJ2-3	CAISERAGAGDTQYF	TGTGCCATCAGTGAGAGGGCGGGAGCGGGAGATACGCAGTATTTT
TRBV7-2	-	-	TRBJ2-3	CASSLGQASDTQYF	TGTGCCAGCAGCTTAGGACAGGCCTCAGATACGCAGTATTTT
TRBV28	TRBD1	-	TRBJ2-6	CASSLWWGQGISGANVLTF	TGTGCCAGCAGTTTATGGTGGGGACAGGGGATCTCTGGGGCCAACGTCCTGACTTTC
TRBV7-2	TRBD2	-	TRBJ2-7	CASSESGSVHEQYF	TGTGCCAGCAGCGAAAGCGGGAGTGTCCACGAGCAGTACTTC
TRBV25-1	-	-	TRBJ2-5	CATRGDGAATQYF	TGTGCCACCAGGGGGGACGGTGCGGCGACCCAGTACTTC
TRBV10-3	-	many	TRBJ1-5	CAISESDSNQPQHF	TGTGCCATCAGTGAGTCGGATAGCAATCAGCCCCAGCATTTT
TRBV9	-	-	TRBJ1-2	CASSPSDLDSYGYTF	TGTGCCAGCAGCCCCAGCGATTTAGACAGTTATGGCTACACCTTC
TRBV20-1	-	-	TRBJ2-1	CSAAKLVSGREQFF	TGCAGTGCGGCCAAGCTCGTATCGGGGCGTGAGCAGTTCTTC
TRBV28	-	once	TRBJ1-6	CASRAVQGLYNSPLHF	TGTGCCAGCAGGGCGGTACAGGGTCTCTATAATTCACCCCTCCACTTT
TRBV4-1	-	-	TRBJ1-1	CASSHGFTPNTEAFF	TGCGCCAGCAGCCACGGTTTTACGCCTAACACTGAAGCTTTCTTT
TRBV6-6	-	-	TRBJ2-1	CASGYIDEQFF	TGTGCCAGCGGTTACATTGATGAGCAGTTCTTC
TRBV20-1	-	-	TRBJ1-2	CSAVGLHYGYTF	TGCAGTGCAGTGGGGCTACACTATGGCTACACCTTC
TRBV4-1	-	many	TRBJ2-5	CASRDGLKETQYF	TGCGCCAGCCGGGACGGATTGAAAGAGACCCAGTACTTC
TRBV29-1	TRBD1	few	TRBJ2-7	CSVGNRGSSYEQYF	TGCAGCGTTGGCAACAGGGGTAGCTCCTACGAGCAGTACTTC
TRBV6-5	-	-	TRBJ2-7	CASSQDGPSYEQYF	TGTGCCAGCAGCCAGGACGGCCCCTCCTACGAGCAGTACTTC
TRBV2	-	-	TRBJ2-7	CASNSYEQYF	TGTGCCAGCAACTCCTACGAGCAGTACTTC
TRBV4-1	-	-	TRBJ1-2	CASGQVSGEYGYTF	TGCGCCAGCGGCCAGGTTTCAGGGGAGTATGGCTACACCTTC
TRBV6-5	-	-	TRBJ1-1	CASSGTGVGGEAFF	TGTGCCAGCAGTGGAACCGGGGTGGGCGGCGAAGCTTTCTTT
TRBV7-2	-	few	TRBJ1-6	CASSFGANSPLHF	TGTGCCAGCAGCTTCGGGGCCAATTCACCCCTCCACTTT
TRBV10-3	TRBD2	-	TRBJ2-1	CATTGAGEYNEQFF	TGTGCCACGACTGGGGCGGGAGAGTACAATGAGCAGTTCTTC
TRBV7-8	-	few	TRBJ1-2	CASSSDRTLNYGYTF	TGTGCCAGCAGCTCCGACAGGACCCTAAACTATGGCTACACCTTC
TRBV7-2	TRBD2	-	TRBJ2-5	CASSFFGLAGGGETQYF	TGTGCCAGCAGCTTTTTCGGTTTAGCGGGAGGCGGGGAGACCCAGTACTTC
TRBV15	TRBD1	-	TRBJ1-4	CATSRSGTAGSEKLFF	TGTGCCACCAGCAGATCCGGGACAGCTGGGTCTGAAAAACTGTTTTTT
TRBV6-5	-	-	TRBJ2-4	CASSPFGNIQYF	TGTGCCAGCAGCCCCTTTGGAAACATTCAGTACTTC
TRBV7-2	-	-	TRBJ2-6	CASSPRNFGGANVLTF	TGTGCCAGCAGCCCCCGGAACTTTGGTGGGGCCAACGTCCTGACTTTC
TRBV5-1	-	few	TRBJ2-7	CASTVDVRYYEQYF	TGCGCCAGCACCGTGGACGTTCGCTACTACGAGCAGTACTTC
TRBV2	TRBD1	few	TRBJ2-1	CASHRDRSPGEQFF	TGTGCCTCCCACCGGGACAGGTCCCCCGGTGAGCAGTTCTTC
TRBV24-1	-	few	TRBJ2-1	CATSLNSSYNEQFF	TGTGCCACCAGTTTAAACAGCTCCTACAATGAGCAGTTCTTC
TRBV7-2	-	-	TRBJ1-6	CATKWDRVSPLHF	TGTGCCACAAAATGGGATAGGGTTTCACCCCTCCACTTT
TRBV4-3	-	-	TRBJ1-2	CASSPWATESSYGYTF	TGCGCCAGCAGCCCATGGGCCACCGAGAGTTCCTATGGCTACACCTTC
TRBV20-1	TRBD2	-	TRBJ2-4	CSAGTSAKNIQYF	TGCAGTGCTGGGACTAGCGCCAAAAACATTCAGTACTTC
TRBV7-2	TRBD1	-	TRBJ2-2	CASSPRGRGNTGELFF	TGTGCCAGCAGCCCCAGGGGGCGCGGGAACACCGGGGAGCTGTTTTTT
TRBV2	TRBD1	few	TRBJ2-1	CASNFDRGQETQFF	TGTGCCAGCAACTTTGACAGGGGGCAAGAGACCCAGTTCTTC
TRBV2	TRBD1	-	TRBJ2-5	CASSEGTGGRETQYF	TGTGCCAGCAGTGAGGGGACAGGGGGCCGAGAGACCCAGTACTTC
TRBV5-5	TRBD2	few	TRBJ2-1	CASSLRASGSSYNEQFF	TGTGCCAGCAGCCTCCGGGCTAGCGGGAGTTCTTACAATGAGCAGTTCTTC
TRBV11-2	-	-	TRBJ2-3	CASSGRGHITDTQYF	TGTGCCAGCAGCGGAAGGGGACACATCACAGATACGCAGTATTTT
TRBV7-2	-	few	TRBJ2-4	CASSLGDGGSGLAKNIQYF	TGTGCCAGCAGCTTAGGTGACGGTGGGTCGGGGTTGGCCAAAAACATTCAGTACTTC
TRBV14	-	-	TRBJ1-2	CASSQGIVSYGYTF	TGTGCCAGCAGCCAAGGGATAGTGAGCTATGGCTACACCTTC
TRBV29-1	-	few	TRBJ2-3	CSVEGQKSTDTQYF	TGCAGCGTCGAGGGGCAGAAATCCACAGATACGCAGTATTTT
TRBV7-2	-	few	TRBJ2-5	CASSSLDRQETQYF	TGTGCCAGCAGCTCCCTCGACCGTCAAGAGACCCAGTACTTC
TRBV12-3/TRBV12-4	TRBD2	-	TRBJ2-3	CASSPGGDTRYF	TGTGCCAGCAGCCCCGGGGGGGATACGCGGTATTTT
TRBV20-1	TRBD2	few	TRBJ2-1	CSAQRGPTSGSYEQFF	TGCAGTGCTCAACGGGGTCCGACTAGCGGGTCGTATGAGCAGTTCTTC
TRBV6-2/TRBV6-3	-	-	TRBJ1-1	CASSYAHIEAFF	TGTGCCAGCAGTTACGCCCACATTGAAGCTTTCTTT
TRBV5-5	-	few	TRBJ1-1	CASSPEDGRNVAFF	TGTGCCAGCAGCCCTGAGGACGGCAGAAACGTAGCTTTCTTT
TRBV6-6	TRBD1	-	TRBJ2-1	CASTTFGTGSINEQFF	TGTGCCAGCACCACCTTTGGGACAGGGTCAATCAATGAGCAGTTCTTC